This TCR beta chain was found in a study of a mutant IDH1 vaccine in newly diagnosed glioma. Sequenced by immunoSEQ multiplex PCR; TCRdb stores in-frame clones only, minus some. The sample shows 23,000 or so clones, 93% of them seen only once. The CDR3 runs to 18 residues. Specified time point: baseline, week 1 (first vaccination visit). The treatment: pre-vaccination baseline after standard-of-care therapy. V gene TRBV21-1 combines with J gene TRBJ1-5. TRBV21-1 is a pseudogene. This specimen consisted of PBMCs, obtained from a glioma patient treated with radiotherapy, temozolomide or both. The source of this sequence is a middle-aged man with glioma. CDR3 in amino acids: CASICLIGGAFQNQPQHF. CDR3 DNA: TGTGCCAGCATCTGCCTTATTGGGGGGGCGTTCCAGAATCAGCCCCAGCATTTT.